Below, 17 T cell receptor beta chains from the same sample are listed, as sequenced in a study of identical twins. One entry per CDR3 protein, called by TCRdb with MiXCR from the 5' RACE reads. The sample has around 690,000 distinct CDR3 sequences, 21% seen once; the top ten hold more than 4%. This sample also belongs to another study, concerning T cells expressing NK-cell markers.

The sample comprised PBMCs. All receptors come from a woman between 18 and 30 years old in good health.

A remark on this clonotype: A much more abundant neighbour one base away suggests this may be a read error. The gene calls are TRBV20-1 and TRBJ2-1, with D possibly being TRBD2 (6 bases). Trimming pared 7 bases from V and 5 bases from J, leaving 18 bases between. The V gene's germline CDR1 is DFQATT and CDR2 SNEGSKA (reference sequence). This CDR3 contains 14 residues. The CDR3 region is CSVKSGSRHNEQFF. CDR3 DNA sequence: TGCAGTGTTAAAAGCGGGTCTCGACACAATGAGCAGTTCTTC.

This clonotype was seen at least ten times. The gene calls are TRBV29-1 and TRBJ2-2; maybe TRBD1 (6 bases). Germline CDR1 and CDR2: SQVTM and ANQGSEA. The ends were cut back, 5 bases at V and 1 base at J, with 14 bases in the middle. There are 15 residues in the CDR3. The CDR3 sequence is CSVSDPGQNTGELFF. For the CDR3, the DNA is TGCAGCGTTAGTGACCCGGGACAGAACACCGGGGAGCTGTTTTTT.

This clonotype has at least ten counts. The CDR3 DNA follows: TGTGCCAGCAGTTCGCTAAGTCGGGCCGGGGAGCTGTTTTTT. Protein sequence: CASSSLSRAGELFF. The rearrangement uses TRBV6-5 and TRBJ2-2, with D hard to call. The CDR3 extends over 14 amino acids. Germline CDR1 and CDR2: MNHEY and SVGAGI. V gave up 4 bases and J gave up 6 bases, with 12 bases separating them.

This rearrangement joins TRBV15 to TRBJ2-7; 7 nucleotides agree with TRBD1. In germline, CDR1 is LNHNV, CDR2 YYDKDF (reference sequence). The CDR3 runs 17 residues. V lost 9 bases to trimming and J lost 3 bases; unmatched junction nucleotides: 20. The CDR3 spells CATASGGRGLRSYEQYF. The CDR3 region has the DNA TGTGCCACAGCCTCAGGGGGTCGAGGGTTAAGAAGCTACGAGCAGTACTTC.

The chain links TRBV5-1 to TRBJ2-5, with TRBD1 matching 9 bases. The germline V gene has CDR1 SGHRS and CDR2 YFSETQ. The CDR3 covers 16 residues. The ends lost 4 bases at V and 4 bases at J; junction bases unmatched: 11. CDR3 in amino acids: CASSNTIGTGRETQYF. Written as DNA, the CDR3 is TGCGCCAGCAGCAACACCATCGGGACAGGGAGAGAGACCCAGTACTTC. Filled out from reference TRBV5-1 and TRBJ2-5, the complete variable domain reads KAGVTQTPRYLIKTRGQQVTLSCSPISGHRSVSWYQQTPGQGLQFLFEYFSETQRNKGNFPGRFSGRQFSNSRSEMNVSTLELGDSALYLCASSNTIGTGRETQYFGPGTRLLVL.

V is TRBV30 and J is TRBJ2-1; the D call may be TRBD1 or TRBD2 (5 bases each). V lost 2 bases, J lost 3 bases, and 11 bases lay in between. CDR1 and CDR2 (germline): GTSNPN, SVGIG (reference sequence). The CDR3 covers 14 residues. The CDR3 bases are TGTGCCTGGAGTCCGGGGCCCGACTACAATGAGCAGTTCTTC. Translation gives CAWSPGPDYNEQFF.

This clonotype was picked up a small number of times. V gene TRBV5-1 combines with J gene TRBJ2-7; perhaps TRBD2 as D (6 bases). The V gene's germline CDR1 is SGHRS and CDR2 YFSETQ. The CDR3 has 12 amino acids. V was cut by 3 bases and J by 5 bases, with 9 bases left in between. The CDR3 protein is CASSSKRDEQYF. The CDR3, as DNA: TGCGCCAGCAGCTCAAAGCGGGACGAGCAGTACTTC. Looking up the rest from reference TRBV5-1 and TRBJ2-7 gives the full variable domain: KAGVTQTPRYLIKTRGQQVTLSCSPISGHRSVSWYQQTPGQGLQFLFEYFSETQRNKGNFPGRFSGRQFSNSRSEMNVSTLELGDSALYLCASSSKRDEQYFGPGTRLTVT.

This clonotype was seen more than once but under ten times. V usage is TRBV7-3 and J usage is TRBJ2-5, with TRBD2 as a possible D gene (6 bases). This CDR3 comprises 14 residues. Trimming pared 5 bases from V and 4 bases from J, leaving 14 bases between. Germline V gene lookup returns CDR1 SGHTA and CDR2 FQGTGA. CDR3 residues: CASSLSSVLETQYF. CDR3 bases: TGTGCCAGCAGCCTCTCTAGCGTCCTAGAGACCCAGTACTTC.

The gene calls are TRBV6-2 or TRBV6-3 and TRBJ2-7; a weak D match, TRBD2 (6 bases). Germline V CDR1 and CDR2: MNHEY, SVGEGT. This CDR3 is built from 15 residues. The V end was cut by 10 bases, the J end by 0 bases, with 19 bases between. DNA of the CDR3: TGTGCCACCAGATTGAGAGGGACTTTCTCCTACGAGCAGTACTTC. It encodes CATRLRGTFSYEQYF.

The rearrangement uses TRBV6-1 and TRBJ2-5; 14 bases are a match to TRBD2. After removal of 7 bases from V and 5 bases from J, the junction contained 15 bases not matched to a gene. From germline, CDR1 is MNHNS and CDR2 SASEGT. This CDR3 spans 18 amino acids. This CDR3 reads CASKLSTSGGAGAETQYF. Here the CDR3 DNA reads TGTGCCAGCAAACTCTCGACTAGCGGGGGGGCCGGTGCGGAGACCCAGTACTTC.

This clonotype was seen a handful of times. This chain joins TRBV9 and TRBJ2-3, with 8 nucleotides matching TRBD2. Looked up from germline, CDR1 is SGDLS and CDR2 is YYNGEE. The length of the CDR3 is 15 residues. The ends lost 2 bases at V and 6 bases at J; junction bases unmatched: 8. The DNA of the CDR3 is TGTGCCAGCAGCGTGCACGGGGGGGCCGGGGATACGCAGTATTTT. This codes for CASSVHGGAGDTQYF.

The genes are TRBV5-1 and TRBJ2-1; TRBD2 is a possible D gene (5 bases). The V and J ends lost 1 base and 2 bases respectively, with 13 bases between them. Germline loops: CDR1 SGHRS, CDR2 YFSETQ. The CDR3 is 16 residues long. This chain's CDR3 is CASSLLGSGTYNEQFF. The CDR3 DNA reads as TGCGCCAGCAGCTTGTTGGGAAGCGGCACCTACAATGAGCAGTTCTTC. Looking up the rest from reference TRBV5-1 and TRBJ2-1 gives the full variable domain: KAGVTQTPRYLIKTRGQQVTLSCSPISGHRSVSWYQQTPGQGLQFLFEYFSETQRNKGNFPGRFSGRQFSNSRSEMNVSTLELGDSALYLCASSLLGSGTYNEQFFGPGTRLTVL.

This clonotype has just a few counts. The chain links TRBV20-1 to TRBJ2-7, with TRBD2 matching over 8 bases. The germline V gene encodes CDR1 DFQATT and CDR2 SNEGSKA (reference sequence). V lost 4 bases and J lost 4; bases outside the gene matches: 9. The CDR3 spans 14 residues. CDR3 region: CSANPREGQYEQYF. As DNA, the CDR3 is TGCAGTGCTAATCCCCGGGAGGGCCAATACGAGCAGTACTTC.

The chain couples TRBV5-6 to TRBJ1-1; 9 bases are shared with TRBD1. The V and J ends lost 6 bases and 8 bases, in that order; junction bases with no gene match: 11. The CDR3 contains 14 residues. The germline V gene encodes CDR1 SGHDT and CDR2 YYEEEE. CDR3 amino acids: CASTYNLGTGEAFF. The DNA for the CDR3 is TGTGCCAGCACCTACAACCTCGGGACAGGGGAAGCTTTCTTT.

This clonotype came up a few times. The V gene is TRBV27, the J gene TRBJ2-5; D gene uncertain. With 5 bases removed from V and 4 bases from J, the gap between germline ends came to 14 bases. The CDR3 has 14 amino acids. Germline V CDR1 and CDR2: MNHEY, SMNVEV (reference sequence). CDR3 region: CASSARQRLETQYF. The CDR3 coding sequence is TGTGCCAGCAGTGCCCGTCAGCGATTAGAGACCCAGTACTTC.

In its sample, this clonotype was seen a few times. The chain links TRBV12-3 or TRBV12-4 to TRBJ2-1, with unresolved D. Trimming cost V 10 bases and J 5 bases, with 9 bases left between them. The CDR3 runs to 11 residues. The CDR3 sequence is CATRENNEQFF. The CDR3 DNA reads TGTGCCACCCGAGAGAACAATGAGCAGTTCTTC.

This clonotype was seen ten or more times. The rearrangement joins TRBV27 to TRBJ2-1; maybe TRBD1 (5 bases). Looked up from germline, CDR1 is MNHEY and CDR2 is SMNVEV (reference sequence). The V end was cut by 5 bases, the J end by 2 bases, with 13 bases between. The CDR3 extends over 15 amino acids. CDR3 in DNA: TGTGCCAGCAGTCAGGGCTTTAGGGCCTACAATGAGCAGTTCTTC. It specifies CASSQGFRAYNEQFF.